This entry features one TCR beta chain sequence. Its antigen is not identified. The data derive from a study of cytomegalovirus exposure and HLA in healthy donors. The wider study: Of roughly 400 genotyped donors, around 80% grouped in the Caucasian-associated ancestry cluster.

From germline, CDR1 is MNHEY and CDR2 SMNVEV (reference sequence). With 5 bases removed from V and 3 bases from J, the gap between germline ends came to 8 bases. The CDR3 runs 13 residues. PCR primers comprised 60 Vbeta and 13 Jbeta primers. Clones were read by immunoSEQ multiplex PCR, and TCRdb kept only the in-frame ones, dropping some. The profile shows fewer than 300,000 clones, 80% of them singletons. Findings of the study overall: The authors enumerated over 150 TCR beta chains as linked to cytomegalovirus. The study dropped some indistinguishable V segments, TRBV6-2 and TRBV6-3 among them. Follow-up analysis seemed to connect common viral pathogens with several of the most significant clusters identified.

This clonotype originated in a girl aged 2-10 years in good health and CMV-seronegative. The chain uses TRBV27 and TRBJ2-1; D gene ambiguous. Sequenced: PBMCs. CDR3 DNA sequence: TGTGCCAGCAGTCTGGGCGTCTACAATGAGCAGTTCTTC. As protein: CASSLGVYNEQFF.